The entry below describes one T cell receptor beta chain. The source material, RNA transcripts, was used to amplify TCR beta CDR3 regions. The primer set for the first-round RT-PCR of the TCR CDR3 was HTBI. Using its own MiXCR run on the multiplex PCR reads, TCRdb lists one record per CDR3 protein. The repertoire holds hundreds of thousands of distinct CDR3 sequences, with 13% to 15% as singletons. This specimen belongs to a study of T cells in Graves' hyperthyroidism and ophthalmopathy. Overall study: Blood was drawn when the patient was first diagnosed and still untreated.

What was sequenced was blood. This sequence was found in a woman younger than 30 with Graves' hyperthyroidism.

The CDR3 nucleotides read TGTGCCAGCAGCTCGGGACTATCCCGGAACGAGCAGTACTTC. Translating it yields CASSSGLSRNEQYF. The chain recombines TRBV13 with TRBJ2-7, with TRBD2 matching over 7 bases. In germline, CDR1 is PRHDT, CDR2 FYEKMQ (reference sequence). Losses at the gene ends were 4 bases for V and 5 bases for J; bases not matched to a gene: 8. The length of the CDR3 is 14 residues.